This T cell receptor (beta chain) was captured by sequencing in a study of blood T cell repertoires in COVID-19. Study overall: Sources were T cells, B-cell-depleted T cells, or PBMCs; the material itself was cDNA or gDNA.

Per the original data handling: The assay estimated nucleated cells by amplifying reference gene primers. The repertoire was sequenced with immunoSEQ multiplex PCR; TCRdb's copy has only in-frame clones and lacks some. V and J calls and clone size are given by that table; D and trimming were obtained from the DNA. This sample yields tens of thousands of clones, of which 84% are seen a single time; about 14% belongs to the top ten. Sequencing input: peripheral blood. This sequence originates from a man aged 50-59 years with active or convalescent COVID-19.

The DNA of the CDR3 is TGCGCCAGCAGCTTGGTCGTACGCGGGGGTACAGATACGCAGTATTTT. Its protein product is CASSLVVRGGTDTQYF. V and J are TRBV5-1 and TRBJ2-3, with 7 bases fitting TRBD2. Looked up from germline, CDR1 is SGHRS and CDR2 is YFSETQ. V was pared by 0 bases and J by 3 bases, with 7 bases of the junction left unmatched. This CDR3 has 16 amino acids.